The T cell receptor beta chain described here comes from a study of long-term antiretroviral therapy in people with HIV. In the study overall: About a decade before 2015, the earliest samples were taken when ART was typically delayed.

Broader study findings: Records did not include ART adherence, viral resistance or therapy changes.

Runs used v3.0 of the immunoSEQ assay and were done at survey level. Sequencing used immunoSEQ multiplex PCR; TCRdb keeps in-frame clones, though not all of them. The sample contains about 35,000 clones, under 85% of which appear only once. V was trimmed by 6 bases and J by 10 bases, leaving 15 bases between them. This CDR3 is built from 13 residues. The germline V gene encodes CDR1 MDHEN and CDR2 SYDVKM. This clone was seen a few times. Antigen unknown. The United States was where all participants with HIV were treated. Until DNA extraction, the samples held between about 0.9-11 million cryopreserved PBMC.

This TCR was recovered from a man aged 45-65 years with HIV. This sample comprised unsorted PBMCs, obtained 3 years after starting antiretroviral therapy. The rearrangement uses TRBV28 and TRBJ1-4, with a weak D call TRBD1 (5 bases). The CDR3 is CASSKPSGGKLFF. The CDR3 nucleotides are TGTGCCAGCAGCAAACCATCGGGGGGAAAACTGTTTTTT.